This TCR beta chain derives from a study of Graves' ophthalmopathy and Graves' hyperthyroidism. General study results and limits: The model predicted ophthalmopathy progression with 60% to 71% sensitivity and less than 85% specificity. Sensitivity reached more than 85% and specificity approximately 81% for a 13-signature model separating ophthalmopathy from stable hyperthyroidism.

Certain patients were not enrolled. These were patients with other autoimmune diseases, uncontrolled infections, pregnancy or lactation. PBMCs came from roughly 10 ml of fresh peripheral blood. This clonotype was seen many times. Its antigen is not known. Trimming took 4 bases from V and 3 from J; bases not matched to a gene: 16. The CDR3 contains 17 residues. Germline lookup yields CDR1 SGHRS and CDR2 YFSETQ. RNA transcripts yielded amplified TCR beta CDR3 regions. RT-PCR was first run with HTBI primers, then multiplex PCR in a second round. TCRdb reprocessed the multiplex PCR reads via MiXCR and lists one record per CDR3 protein. This sample yields 500,000 to 700,000 distinct CDR3 sequences, of which about 20% are seen a single time; 7.1% belongs to the top ten.

Sequenced material: peripheral blood. The gene calls are TRBV5-1 and TRBJ2-7; 7 bases map to TRBD2. The TCR sequence derives from a woman between 18 and 30 years old with stable Graves' hyperthyroidism. Some clones in this sample may be carry-over from other donors' samples. This chain's CDR3 is CASSRNPAGDLNYEQYF. The CDR3 DNA follows: TGCGCCAGCAGCCGTAACCCGGCGGGGGACCTCAACTACGAGCAGTACTTC.